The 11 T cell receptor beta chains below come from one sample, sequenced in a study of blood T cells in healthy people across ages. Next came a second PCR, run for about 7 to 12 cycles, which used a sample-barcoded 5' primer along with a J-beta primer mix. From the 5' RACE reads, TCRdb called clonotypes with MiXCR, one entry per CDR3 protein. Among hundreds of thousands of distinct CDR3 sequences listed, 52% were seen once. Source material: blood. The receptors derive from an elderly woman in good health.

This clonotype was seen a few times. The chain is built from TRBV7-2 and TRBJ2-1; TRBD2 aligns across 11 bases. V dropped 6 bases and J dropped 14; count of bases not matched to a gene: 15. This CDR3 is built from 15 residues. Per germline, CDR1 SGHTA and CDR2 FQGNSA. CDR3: CASRSTGTSGMEKFF. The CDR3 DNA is TGTGCCAGCAGATCCACCGGGACTAGCGGCATGGAGAAGTTCTTC.

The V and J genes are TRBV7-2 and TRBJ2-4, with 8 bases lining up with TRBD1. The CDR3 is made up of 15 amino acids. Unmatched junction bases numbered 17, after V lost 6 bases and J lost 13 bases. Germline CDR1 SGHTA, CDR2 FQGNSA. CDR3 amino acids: CASSSMGQVLGEQYF. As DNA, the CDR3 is TGTGCCAGCAGTTCAATGGGACAGGTGTTAGGGGAGCAGTACTTC.

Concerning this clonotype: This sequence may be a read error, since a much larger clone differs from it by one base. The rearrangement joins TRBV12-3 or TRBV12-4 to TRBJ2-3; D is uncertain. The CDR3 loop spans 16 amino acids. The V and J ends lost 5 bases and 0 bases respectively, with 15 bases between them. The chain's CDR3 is CASSPRLVASTDTQYF. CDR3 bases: TGTGCCAGCAGTCCCCGCCTCGTCGCGAGCACAGATACGCAGTATTTT.

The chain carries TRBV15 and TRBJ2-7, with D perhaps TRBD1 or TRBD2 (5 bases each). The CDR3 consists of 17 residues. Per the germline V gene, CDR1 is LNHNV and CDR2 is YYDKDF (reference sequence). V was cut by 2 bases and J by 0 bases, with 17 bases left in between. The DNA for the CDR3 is TGTGCCACCAGCAGATATTCGGGACGGGCAGTCTCCTACGAGCAGTACTTC. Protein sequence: CATSRYSGRAVSYEQYF.

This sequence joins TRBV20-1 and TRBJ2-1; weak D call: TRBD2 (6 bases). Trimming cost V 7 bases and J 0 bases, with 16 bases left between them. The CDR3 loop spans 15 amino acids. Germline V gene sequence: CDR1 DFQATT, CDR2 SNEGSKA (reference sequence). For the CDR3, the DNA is TGCAGTGTTAGGAGCGGGTCCAACTCCTACAATGAGCAGTTCTTC. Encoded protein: CSVRSGSNSYNEQFF.

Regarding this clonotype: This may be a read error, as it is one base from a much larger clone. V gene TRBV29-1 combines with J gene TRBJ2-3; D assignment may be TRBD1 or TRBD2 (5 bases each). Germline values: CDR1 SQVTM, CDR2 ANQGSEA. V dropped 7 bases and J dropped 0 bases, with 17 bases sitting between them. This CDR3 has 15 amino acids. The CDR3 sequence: CSESGTADSTDTQYF. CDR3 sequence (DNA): TGCAGCGAATCTGGGACGGCGGATAGCACAGATACGCAGTATTTT.

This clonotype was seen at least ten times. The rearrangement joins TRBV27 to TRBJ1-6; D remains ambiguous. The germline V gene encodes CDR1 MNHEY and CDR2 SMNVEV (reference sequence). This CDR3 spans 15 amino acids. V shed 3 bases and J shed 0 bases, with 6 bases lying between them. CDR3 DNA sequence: TGTGCCAGCAGTTTCCGTAGCTCCTATAATTCACCCCTCCACTTT. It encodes CASSFRSSYNSPLHF.

The CDR3 here is CASSIDNGGIGYTF. The CDR3 nucleotides are TGTGCCAGCAGTATTGACAACGGGGGTATCGGCTACACCTTC. V is TRBV27 and J is TRBJ1-2, with D perhaps matching TRBD1 (5 bases). This CDR3 spans 14 amino acids. V shed 5 bases and J shed 8 bases, with 18 bases lying between them. Per the germline V gene, CDR1 is MNHEY and CDR2 is SMNVEV (reference sequence).

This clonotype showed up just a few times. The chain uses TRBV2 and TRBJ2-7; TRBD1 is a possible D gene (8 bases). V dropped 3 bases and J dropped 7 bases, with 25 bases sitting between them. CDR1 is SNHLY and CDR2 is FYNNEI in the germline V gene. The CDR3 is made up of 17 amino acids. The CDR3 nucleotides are TGTGCCAGCAGTGAGGGAGGGGCAGGGGGCAAGAATAATGAGCAGTACTTC. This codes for CASSEGGAGGKNNEQYF.

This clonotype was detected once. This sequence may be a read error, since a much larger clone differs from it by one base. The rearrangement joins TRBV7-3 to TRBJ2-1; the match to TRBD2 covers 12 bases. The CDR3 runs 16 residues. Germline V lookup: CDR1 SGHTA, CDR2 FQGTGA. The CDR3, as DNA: TGTGCCAGCAGCTTCCGATGGACTAGCGGGGACAATAAGCAGTTCTTC. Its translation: CASSFRWTSGDNKQFF.

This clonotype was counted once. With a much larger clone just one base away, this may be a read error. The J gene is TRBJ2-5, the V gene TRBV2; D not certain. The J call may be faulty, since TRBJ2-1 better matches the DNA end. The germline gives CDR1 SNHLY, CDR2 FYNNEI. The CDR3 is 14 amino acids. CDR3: CASSVMGYQETQFF. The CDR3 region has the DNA TGTGCCAGCAGTGTTATGGGGTACCAAGAGACCCAGTTCTTC.